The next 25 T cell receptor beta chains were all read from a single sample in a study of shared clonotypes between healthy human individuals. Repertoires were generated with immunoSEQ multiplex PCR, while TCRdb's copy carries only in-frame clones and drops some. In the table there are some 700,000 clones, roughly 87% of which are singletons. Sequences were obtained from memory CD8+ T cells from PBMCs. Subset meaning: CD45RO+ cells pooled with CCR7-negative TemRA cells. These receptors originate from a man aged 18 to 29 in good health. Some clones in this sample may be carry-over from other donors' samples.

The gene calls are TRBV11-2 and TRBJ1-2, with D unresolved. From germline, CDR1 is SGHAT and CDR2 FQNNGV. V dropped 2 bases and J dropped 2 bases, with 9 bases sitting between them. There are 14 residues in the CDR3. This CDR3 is CASSLSPVNYGYTF. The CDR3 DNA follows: TGTGCCAGCAGCTTATCCCCCGTCAACTATGGCTACACCTTC.

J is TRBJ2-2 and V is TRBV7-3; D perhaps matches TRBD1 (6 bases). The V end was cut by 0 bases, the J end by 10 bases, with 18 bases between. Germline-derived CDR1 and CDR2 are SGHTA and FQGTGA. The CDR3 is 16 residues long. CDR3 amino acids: CASSLTVAGVAAELFF. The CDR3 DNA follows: TGTGCCAGCAGCTTAACTGTGGCAGGGGTGGCGGCGGAGCTGTTTTTT. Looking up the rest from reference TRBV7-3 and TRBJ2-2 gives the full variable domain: GAGVSQTPSNKVTEKGKYVELRCDPISGHTALYWYRQSLGQGPEFLIYFQGTGAADDSGLPNDRFFAVRPEGSVSTLKIQRTERGDSAVYLCASSLTVAGVAAELFFGEGSRLTVL.

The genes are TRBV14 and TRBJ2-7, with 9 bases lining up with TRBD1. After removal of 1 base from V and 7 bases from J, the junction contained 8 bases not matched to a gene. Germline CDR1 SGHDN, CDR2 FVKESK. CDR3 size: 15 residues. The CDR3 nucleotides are TGTGCCAGCAGCCAAGTACAGGGGGCACTTATTGAGCAGTACTTC. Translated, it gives CASSQVQGALIEQYF.

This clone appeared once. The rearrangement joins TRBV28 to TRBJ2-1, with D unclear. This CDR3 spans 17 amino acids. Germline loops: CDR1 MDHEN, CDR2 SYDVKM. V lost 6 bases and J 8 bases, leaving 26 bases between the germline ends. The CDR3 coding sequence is TGTGCCAGCAGACCTCGCTTTCGACGCCTCGCCATCGATGAGCAGTTCTTC. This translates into CASRPRFRRLAIDEQFF.

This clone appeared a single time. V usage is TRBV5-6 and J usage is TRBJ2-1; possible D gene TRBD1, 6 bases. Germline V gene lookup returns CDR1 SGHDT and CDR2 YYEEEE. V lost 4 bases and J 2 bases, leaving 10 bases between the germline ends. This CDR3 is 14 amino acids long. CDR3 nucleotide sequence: TGTGCCAGCAGCCAGGACAGTCCCTACAATGAGCAGTTCTTC. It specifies CASSQDSPYNEQFF.

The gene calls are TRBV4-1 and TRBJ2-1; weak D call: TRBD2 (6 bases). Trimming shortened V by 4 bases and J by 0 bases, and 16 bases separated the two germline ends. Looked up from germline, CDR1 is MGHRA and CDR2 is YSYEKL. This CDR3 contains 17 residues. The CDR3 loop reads CASSLLTGGISYNEQFF. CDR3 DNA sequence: TGCGCCAGCAGCCTCCTCACTGGGGGGATCTCCTACAATGAGCAGTTCTTC.

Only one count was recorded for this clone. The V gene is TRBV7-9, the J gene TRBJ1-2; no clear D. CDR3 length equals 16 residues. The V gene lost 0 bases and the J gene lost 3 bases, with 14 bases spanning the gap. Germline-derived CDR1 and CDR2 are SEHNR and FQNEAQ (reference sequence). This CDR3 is CASSLADAGVDYGYTF. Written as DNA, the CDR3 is TGTGCCAGCAGCTTAGCGGATGCGGGAGTTGACTATGGCTACACCTTC.

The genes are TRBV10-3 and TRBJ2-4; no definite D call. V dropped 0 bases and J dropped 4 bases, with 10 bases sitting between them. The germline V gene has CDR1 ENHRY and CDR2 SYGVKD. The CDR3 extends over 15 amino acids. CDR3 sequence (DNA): TGTGCCATCAGTGAGTCGGCCAGCCCAAAAAACATTCAGTACTTC. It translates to CAISESASPKNIQYF.

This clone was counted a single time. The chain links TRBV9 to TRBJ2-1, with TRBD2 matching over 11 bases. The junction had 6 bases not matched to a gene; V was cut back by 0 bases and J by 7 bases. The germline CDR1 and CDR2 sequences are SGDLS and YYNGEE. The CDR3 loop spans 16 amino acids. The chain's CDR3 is CASSVETSGIWNEQFF. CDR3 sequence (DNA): TGTGCCAGCAGCGTAGAGACTAGCGGGATATGGAATGAGCAGTTCTTC.

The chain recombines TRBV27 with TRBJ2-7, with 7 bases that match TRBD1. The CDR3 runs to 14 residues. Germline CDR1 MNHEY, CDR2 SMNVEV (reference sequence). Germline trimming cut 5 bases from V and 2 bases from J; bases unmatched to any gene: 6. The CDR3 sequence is CASSQYRGPYEQYF. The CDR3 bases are TGTGCCAGCAGTCAATACAGGGGCCCCTACGAGCAGTACTTC.

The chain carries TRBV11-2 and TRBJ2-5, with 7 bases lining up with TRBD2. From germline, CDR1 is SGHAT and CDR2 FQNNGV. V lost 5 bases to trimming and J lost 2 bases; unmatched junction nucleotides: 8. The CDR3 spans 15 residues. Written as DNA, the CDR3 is TGTGCCAGCAGCCCCTGGGGGGGGGTTCAAGAGACCCAGTACTTC. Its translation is CASSPWGGVQETQYF.

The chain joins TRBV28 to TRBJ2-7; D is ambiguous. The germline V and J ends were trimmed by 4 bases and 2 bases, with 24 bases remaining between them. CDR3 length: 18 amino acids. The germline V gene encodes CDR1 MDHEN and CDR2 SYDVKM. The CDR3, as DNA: TGTGCCAGCAGTTCCCCCCGATGGAATTTGCCGACACCCTACGAGCAGTACTTC. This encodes CASSSPRWNLPTPYEQYF.

The CDR3: CASSNWGYEQYF. In DNA, the CDR3 is TGTGCCAGCAGTAATTGGGGGTACGAGCAGTACTTC. The chain has TRBV27 and TRBJ2-7; perhaps D is TRBD1 or TRBD2 (5 bases each). The germline V gene encodes CDR1 MNHEY and CDR2 SMNVEV (reference sequence). The CDR3 is 12 residues long. The V end lost 5 bases, the J end lost 4 bases, and 9 bases lay between the germline ends.

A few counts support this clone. The DNA for the CDR3 is TGTGCCAGCAGCCCTGGGGGAATCACTGAAGCTTTCTTT. It yields the protein CASSPGGITEAFF. This chain links TRBV9 with TRBJ1-1, with D possibly being TRBD1 (5 bases). Germline values: CDR1 SGDLS, CDR2 YYNGEE. Trimming removed 4 bases from V and 4 bases from J, with 11 bases in between. This CDR3 comprises 13 residues.

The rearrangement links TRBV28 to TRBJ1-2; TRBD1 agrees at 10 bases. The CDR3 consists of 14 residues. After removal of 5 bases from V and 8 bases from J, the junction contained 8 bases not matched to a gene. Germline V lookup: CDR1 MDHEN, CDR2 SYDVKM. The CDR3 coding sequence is TGTGCCAGCAGTGAATCAGGGACAGGGGAAGGCTACACCTTC. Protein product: CASSESGTGEGYTF.

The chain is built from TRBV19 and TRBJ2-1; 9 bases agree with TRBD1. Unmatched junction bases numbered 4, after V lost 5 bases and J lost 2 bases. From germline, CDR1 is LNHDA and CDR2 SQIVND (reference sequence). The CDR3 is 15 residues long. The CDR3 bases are TGTGCCAGTAGTTGGGACAGGGTCCCCTACAATGAGCAGTTCTTC. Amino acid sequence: CASSWDRVPYNEQFF.

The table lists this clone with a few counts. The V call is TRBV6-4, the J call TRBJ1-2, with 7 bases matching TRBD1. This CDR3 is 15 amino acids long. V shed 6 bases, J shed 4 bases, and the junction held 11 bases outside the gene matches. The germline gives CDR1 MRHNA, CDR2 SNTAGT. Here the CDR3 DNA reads TGTGCCAGCAGCCCTGAGGGGGCGCATACCTATGGCTACACCTTC. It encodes CASSPEGAHTYGYTF.

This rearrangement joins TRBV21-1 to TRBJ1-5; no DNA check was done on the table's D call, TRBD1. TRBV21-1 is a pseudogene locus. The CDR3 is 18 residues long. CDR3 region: CASSTPGQGALGNQPQHF. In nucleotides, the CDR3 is TGTGCCAGCAGCACTCCGGGACAGGGGGCCCTCGGCAATCAGCCCCAGCATTTT.

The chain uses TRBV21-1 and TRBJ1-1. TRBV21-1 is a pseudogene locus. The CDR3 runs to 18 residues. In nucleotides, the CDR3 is TGTGCCAGCAGCAAAGACGGCCCCGATTTCCGGCGTAACACTGAAGCTTTCTTT. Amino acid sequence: CASSKDGPDFRRNTEAFF.

In nucleotides, the CDR3 is TGTGCCAGCAACTATCCTCGAGGGAACACCGGGGAGCTGTTTTTT. Translated: CASNYPRGNTGELFF. The J gene is TRBJ2-2, the V gene TRBV5-6; D is unresolved. V lost 6 bases, J lost 1 base, and 13 bases lay in between. Germline V gene data show CDR1 as SGHDT and CDR2 as YYEEEE. CDR3 length: 15 amino acids.

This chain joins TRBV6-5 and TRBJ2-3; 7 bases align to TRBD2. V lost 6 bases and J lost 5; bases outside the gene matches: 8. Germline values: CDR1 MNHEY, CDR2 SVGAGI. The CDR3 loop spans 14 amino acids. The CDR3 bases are TGTGCCAGCAGCAGGGAGGGCGGAGGAGATACGCAGTATTTT. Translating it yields CASSREGGGDTQYF.

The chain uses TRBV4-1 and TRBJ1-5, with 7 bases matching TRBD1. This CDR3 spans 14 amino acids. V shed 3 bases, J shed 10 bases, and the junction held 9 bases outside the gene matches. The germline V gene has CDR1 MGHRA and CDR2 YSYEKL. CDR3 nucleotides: TGCGCCAGCAGCCACGACAGGGAATTGATCCCCCAGCATTTT. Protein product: CASSHDRELIPQHF.

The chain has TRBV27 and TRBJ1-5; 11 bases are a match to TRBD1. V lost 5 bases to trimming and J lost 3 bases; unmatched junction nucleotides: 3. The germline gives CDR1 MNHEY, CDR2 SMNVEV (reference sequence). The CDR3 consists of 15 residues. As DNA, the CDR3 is TGTGCCAGCAGTCGGGACAGGGGGTTCAATCAGCCCCAGCATTTT. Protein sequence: CASSRDRGFNQPQHF.

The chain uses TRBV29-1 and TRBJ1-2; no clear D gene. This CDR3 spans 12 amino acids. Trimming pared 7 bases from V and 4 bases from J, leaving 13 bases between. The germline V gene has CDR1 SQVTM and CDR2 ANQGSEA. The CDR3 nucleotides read TGCAGCGCTGGGCCCTCTGGCTATGGCTACACCTTC. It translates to CSAGPSGYGYTF.

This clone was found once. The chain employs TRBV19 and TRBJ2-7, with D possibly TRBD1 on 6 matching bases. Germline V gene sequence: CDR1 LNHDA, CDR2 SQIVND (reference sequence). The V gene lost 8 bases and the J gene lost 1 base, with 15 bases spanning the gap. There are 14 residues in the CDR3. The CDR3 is CASSDRNVSYEQYF. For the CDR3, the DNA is TGTGCCAGTTCAGACAGGAACGTATCCTACGAGCAGTACTTC.